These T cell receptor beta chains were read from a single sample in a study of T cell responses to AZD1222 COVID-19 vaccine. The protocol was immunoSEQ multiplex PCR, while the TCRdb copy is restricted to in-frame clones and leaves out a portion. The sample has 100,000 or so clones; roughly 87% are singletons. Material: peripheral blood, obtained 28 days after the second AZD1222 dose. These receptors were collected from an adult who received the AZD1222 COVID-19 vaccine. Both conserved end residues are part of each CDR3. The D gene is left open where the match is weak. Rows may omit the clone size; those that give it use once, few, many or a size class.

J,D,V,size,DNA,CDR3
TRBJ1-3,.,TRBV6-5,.,TGTGCCAGCATGAAGATAGGACACGGTGGAAACACCATATATTTT,CASMKIGHGGNTIYF
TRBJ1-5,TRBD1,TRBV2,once,TGTGCCAGCACTCTGACAGGGGATAGCAATCAGCCCCAGCATTTT,CASTLTGDSNQPQHF
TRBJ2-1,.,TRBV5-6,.,TGTGCCAGCAGCCAGCCGAGAACCAGCGGTTACAATGAGCAGTTCTTC,CASSQPRTSGYNEQFF
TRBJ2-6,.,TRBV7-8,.,TGTGCCAGCAGCTTAGCGCCCGGGACCGCCAGCTCTGGGGCCAACGTCCTGACTTTC,CASSLAPGTASSGANVLTF
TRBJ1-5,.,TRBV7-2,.,TGTGCCAGCAGCCCACTTCCGAGACATCTAGATAGCAATCAGCCCCAGCATTTT,CASSPLPRHLDSNQPQHF
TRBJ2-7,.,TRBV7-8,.,TGTGCCAGCAGCGTAAGGCGGGTAGCGGCCACCTACGAGCAGTACTTC,CASSVRRVAATYEQYF
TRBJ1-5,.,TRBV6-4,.,TGTGCCAGCAGTGACATCCCGGGGATGGGTCAGCCCCAGCATTTT,CASSDIPGMGQPQHF
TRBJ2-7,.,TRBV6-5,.,TGTGCCAGCAGTTACTCGTCTACAGGGAATGGCTACGAGCAGTACTTC,CASSYSSTGNGYEQYF
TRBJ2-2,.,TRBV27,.,TGTGCCAGCAGTTTGGCCCCGGGACGGCGGGCGGCCGGGGAGCTGTTTTTT,CASSLAPGRRAAGELFF
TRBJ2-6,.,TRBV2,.,TGTGCTGTGTGGGGGAATGGGGCCAACGTCCTGACTTTC,CAVWGNGANVLTF
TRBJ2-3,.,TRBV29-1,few,TGCAGCGTTGATTCCAGCACAGATACGCAGTATTTT,CSVDSSTDTQYF
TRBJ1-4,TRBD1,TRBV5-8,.,TGTGCCAGCAGCTGGGTGACAGGGGGCGGTGAAAAACTGTTTTTT,CASSWVTGGGEKLFF
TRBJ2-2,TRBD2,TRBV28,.,TGTGCCAGCAGTCCCTTCGGGGGGGGGCTGTTTTTT,CASSPFGGGLFF
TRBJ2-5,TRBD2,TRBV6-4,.,TGTGCCAGCCGGGCGGGGGGAAGGCGGGAGACCCAGTACTTC,CASRAGGRRETQYF
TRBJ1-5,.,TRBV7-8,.,TGTGCCAGCAGCTTTGAGCAGGGGCGTCAGCCCCAGCATTTT,CASSFEQGRQPQHF
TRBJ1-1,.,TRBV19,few,TGTGCCAGTAGTCCCCGGGCAGGTGAAGCTTTCTTT,CASSPRAGEAFF
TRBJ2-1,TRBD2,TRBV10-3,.,TGTGCCATCAGTACTAGCGGAGATTACAATGAGCAGTTCTTC,CAISTSGDYNEQFF
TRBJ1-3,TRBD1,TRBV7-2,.,TGTGCCAGCAGTTCTTCCCCGGGACAGGGGACGAACACCATATATTTT,CASSSSPGQGTNTIYF